This T cell receptor beta chain was identified during a study of follicular helper T cells after annual influenza vaccination. Assay used: immunoSEQ multiplex PCR; TCRdb lists only in-frame clones, some missing. This sample has roughly 15,000 clones, with 78% found just once. Time point indicated: 2015-2016 season, pre-vaccination. Between about 35 and 110 mL of blood was drawn per time point. Concerning this clone: The antigen remains unidentified.

Findings and caveats of the study: Yearly vaccinations repeatedly recalled conserved clonotypes in ICOS+CD38+ cTfh. ICOS+CD38+ cTfh clonality tracked population frequency, and its change tracked circulating plasmablast change.

Sequences were derived from CXCR5- memory CD4+ T cells sorted from blood, sampled on the day of influenza vaccination. This sequence originates from an adult who received the influenza vaccine.

The CDR3 sequence is CASSPQGAGYGYTF. The CDR3 nucleotides are TGTGCCAGCAGCCCACAGGGGGCAGGCTATGGCTACACCTTC. The chain has TRBV7-2 and TRBJ1-2; 9 nucleotides match TRBD1. V trimming: 5 bases; J trimming: 4 bases; junction bases outside the gene matches: 5. Germline values: CDR1 SGHTA, CDR2 FQGNSA. CDR3 length: 14 residues.